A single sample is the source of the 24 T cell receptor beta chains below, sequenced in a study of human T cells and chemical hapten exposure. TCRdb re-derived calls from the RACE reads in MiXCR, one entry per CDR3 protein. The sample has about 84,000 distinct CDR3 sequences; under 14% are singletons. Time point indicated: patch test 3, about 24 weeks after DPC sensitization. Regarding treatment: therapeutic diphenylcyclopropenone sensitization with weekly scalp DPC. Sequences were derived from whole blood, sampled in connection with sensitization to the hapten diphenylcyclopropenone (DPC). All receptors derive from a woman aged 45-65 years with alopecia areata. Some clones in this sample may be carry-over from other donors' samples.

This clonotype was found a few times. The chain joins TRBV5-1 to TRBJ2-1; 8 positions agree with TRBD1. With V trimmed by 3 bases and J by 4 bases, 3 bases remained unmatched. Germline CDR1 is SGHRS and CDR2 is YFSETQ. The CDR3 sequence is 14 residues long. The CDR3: CASSSGGQYNEQFF. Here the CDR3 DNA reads TGCGCCAGCAGCTCAGGGGGCCAGTACAATGAGCAGTTCTTC.

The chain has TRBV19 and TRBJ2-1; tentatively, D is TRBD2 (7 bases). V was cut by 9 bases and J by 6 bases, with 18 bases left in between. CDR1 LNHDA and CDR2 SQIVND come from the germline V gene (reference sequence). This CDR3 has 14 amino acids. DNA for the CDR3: TGTGCCAGCCGGGGGGAAGGACAGTTCAATGAGCAGTTCTTC. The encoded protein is CASRGEGQFNEQFF.

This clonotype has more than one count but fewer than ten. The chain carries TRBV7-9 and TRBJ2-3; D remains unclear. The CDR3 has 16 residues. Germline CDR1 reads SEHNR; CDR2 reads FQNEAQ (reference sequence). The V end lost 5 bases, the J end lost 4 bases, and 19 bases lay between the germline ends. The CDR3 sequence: CASSPPGRGAPDTQYF. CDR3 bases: TGTGCCAGCAGCCCCCCGGGCCGCGGAGCGCCAGATACGCAGTATTTT.

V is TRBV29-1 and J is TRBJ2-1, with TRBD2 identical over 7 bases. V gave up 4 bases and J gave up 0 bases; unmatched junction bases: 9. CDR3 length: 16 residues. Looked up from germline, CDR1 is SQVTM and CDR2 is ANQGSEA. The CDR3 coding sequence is TGCAGCGTTGTAGTCTTTGGGGGGGGCTCCTACAATGAGCAGTTCTTC. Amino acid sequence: CSVVVFGGGSYNEQFF.

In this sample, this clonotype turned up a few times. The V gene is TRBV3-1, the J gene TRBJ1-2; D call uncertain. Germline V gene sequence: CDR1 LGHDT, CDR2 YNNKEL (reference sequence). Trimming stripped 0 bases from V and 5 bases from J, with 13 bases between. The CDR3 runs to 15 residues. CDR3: CASSQERRVRYGYTF. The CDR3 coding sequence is TGTGCCAGCAGCCAAGAACGGAGGGTTAGGTATGGCTACACCTTC.

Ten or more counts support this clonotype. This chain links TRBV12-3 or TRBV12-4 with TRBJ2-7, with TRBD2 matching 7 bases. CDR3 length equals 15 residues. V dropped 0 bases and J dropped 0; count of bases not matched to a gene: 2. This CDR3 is CASSLAGTTSYEQYF. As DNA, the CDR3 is TGTGCCAGCAGTTTAGCAGGGACTACCTCCTACGAGCAGTACTTC.

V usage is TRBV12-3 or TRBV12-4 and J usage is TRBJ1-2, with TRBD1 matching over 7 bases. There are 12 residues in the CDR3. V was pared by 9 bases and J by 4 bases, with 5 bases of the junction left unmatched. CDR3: CASLGQSYGYTF. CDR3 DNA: TGTGCCAGTTTGGGACAGAGCTATGGCTACACCTTC.

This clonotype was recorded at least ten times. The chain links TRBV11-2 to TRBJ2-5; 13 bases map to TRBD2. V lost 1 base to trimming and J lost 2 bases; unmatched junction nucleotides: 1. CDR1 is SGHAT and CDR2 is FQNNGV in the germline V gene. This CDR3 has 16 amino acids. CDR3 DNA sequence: TGTGCCAGCAGCTTAGGGACTAGCGGGAGTCAAGAGACCCAGTACTTC. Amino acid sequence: CASSLGTSGSQETQYF.

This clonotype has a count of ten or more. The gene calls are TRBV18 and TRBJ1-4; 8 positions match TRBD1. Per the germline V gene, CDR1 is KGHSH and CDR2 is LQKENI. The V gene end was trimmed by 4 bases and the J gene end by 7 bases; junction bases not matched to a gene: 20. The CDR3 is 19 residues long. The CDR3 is CASSQQTGQGAIGGEKLFF. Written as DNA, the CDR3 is TGTGCCAGCTCACAACAGACCGGACAGGGTGCGATCGGCGGTGAAAAACTGTTTTTT.

The CDR3, as DNA: TGCAGCGTAGCACAACAGGGAACACCAAACAATGAGCAGTTCTTC. Protein product: CSVAQQGTPNNEQFF. The chain combines TRBV29-1 with TRBJ2-1; maybe TRBD1 (6 bases). The CDR3 contains 15 residues. The germline V gene has CDR1 SQVTM and CDR2 ANQGSEA. Trimming shortened V by 6 bases and J by 5 bases, and 20 bases separated the two germline ends.

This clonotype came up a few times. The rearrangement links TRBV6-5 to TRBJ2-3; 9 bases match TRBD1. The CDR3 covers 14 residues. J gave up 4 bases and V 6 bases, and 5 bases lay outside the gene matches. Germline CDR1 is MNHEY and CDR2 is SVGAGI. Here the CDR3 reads CASRRQGGPDTQYF. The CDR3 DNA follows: TGTGCCAGCAGGAGACAGGGGGGACCAGATACGCAGTATTTT.

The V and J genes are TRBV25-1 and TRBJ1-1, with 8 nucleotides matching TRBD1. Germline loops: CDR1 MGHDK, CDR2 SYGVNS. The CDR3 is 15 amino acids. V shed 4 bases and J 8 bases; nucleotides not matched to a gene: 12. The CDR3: CASSAPTGGISEAFF. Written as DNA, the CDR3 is TGTGCCAGCAGTGCGCCCACAGGGGGGATATCGGAAGCTTTCTTT.

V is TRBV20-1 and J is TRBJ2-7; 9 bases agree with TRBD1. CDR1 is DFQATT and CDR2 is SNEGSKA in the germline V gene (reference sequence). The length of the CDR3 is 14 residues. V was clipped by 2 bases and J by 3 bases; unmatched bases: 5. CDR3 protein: CSARTSGQGYEQYF. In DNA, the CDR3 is TGCAGTGCTAGAACATCGGGACAGGGCTACGAGCAGTACTTC.

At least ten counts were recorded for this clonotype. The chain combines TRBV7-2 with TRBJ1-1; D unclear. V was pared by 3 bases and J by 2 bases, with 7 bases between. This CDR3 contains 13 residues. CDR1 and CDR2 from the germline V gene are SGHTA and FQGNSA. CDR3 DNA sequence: TGTGCCAGCAGCTTTAAGGTTAACACTGAAGCTTTCTTT. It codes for CASSFKVNTEAFF.

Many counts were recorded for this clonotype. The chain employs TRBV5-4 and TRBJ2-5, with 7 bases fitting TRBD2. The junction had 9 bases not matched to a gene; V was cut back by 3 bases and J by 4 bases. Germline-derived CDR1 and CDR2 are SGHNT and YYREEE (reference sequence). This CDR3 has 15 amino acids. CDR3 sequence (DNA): TGTGCCAGCAGCTCCCAATCGGGGAGGGCAGAGACCCAGTACTTC. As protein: CASSSQSGRAETQYF.

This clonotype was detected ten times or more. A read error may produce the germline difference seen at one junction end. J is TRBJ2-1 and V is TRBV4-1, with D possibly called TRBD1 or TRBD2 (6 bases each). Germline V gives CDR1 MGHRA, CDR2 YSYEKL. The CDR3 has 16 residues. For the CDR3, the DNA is TGCGCCAGCAGACAAGTAACAGGAGGGGGGTACAATGAGCAGTTCTTC. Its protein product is CASRQVTGGGYNEQFF.

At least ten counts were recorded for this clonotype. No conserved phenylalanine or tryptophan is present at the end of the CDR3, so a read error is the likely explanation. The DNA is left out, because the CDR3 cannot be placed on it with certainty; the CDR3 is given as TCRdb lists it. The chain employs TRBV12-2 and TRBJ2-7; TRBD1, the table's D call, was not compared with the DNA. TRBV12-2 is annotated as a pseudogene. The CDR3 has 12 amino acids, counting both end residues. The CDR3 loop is CASRLAETRAGL.

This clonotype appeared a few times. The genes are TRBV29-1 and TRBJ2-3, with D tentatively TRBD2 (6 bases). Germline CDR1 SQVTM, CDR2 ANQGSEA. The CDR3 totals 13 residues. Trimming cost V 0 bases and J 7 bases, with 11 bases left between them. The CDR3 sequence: CSVEEGGQYTQYF. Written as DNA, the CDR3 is TGCAGCGTTGAAGAGGGAGGTCAATATACGCAGTATTTT.

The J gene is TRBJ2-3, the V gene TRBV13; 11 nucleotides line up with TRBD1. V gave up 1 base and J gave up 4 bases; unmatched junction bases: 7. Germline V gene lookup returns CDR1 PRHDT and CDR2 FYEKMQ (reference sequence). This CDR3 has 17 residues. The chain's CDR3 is CASSLEDRGRRADTQYF. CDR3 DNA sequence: TGTGCCAGCAGCTTAGAGGACAGGGGGCGGCGGGCAGATACGCAGTATTTT.

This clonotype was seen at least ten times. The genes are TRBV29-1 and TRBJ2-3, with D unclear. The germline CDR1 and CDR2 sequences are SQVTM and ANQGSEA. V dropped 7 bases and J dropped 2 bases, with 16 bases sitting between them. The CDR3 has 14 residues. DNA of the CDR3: TGCAGCGCCCAATGGCAAACCAACACAGATACGCAGTATTTT. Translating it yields CSAQWQTNTDTQYF.

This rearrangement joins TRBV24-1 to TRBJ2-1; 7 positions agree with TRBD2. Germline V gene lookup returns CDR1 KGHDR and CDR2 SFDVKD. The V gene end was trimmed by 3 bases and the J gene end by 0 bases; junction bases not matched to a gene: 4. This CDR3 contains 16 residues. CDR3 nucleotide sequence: TGTGCCACCAGTGATGCCGGGACTACCTCCTACAATGAGCAGTTCTTC. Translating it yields CATSDAGTTSYNEQFF.

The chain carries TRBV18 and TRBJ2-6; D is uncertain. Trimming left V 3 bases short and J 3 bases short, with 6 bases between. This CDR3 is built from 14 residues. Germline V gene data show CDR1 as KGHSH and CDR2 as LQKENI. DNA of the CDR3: TGTGCCAGCTCACCCGCCGATGGGGCCAACGTCCTGACTTTC. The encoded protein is CASSPADGANVLTF. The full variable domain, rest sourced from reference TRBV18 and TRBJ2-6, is NAGVMQNPRHLVRRRGQEARLRCSPMKGHSHVYWYRQLPEEGLKFMVYLQKENIIDESGMPKERFSAEFPKEGPSILRIQQVVRGDSAAYFCASSPADGANVLTFGAGSRLTVL.

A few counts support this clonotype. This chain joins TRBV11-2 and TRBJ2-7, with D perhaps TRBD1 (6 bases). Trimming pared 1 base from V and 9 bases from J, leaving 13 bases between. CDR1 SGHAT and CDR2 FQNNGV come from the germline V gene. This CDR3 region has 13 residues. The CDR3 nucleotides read TGTGCCAGCAGCTTAGCCTTACAGGGACCGCAGTACTTC. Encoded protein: CASSLALQGPQYF.

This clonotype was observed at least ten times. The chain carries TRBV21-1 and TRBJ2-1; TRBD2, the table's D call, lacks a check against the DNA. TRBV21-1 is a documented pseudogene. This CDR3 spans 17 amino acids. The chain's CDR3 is CASSKVRKREGYNEQFF. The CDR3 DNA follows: TGTGCCAGCAGCAAAGTGCGGAAGCGGGAGGGATACAATGAGCAGTTCTTC.